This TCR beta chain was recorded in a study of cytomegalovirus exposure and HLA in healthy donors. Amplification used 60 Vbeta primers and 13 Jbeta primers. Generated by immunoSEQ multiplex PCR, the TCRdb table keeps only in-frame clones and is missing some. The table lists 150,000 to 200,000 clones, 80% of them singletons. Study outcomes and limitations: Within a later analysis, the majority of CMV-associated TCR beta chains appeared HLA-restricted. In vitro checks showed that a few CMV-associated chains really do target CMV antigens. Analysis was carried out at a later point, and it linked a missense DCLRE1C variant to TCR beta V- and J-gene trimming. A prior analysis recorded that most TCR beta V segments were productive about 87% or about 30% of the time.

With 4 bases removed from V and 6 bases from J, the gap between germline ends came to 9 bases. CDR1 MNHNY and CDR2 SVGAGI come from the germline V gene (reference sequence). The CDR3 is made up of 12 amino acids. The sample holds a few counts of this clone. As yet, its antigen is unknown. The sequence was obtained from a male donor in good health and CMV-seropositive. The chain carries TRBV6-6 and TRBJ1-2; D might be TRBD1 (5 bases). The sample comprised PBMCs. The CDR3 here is CASSSVGDGYTF. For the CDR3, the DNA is TGTGCCAGCAGTTCCGTAGGGGATGGCTACACCTTC.